Shown below are 10 T cell receptor beta chains from a single sample sequenced in a study of circulating CD8 cells and anti-PD-1 response in melanoma. Using around 14 ng of total RNA, TCR libraries were made with the QIAseq Immune Repertoire TCR panel. In TCRdb, the reads were re-called with MiXCR into one record per CDR3 protein. In the table there are 250 to 300 distinct CDR3 sequences, roughly 9% of which are singletons. Four subsets defined by PD-1 and/or TIGIT were sorted from live CD3+CD8+TCRalphabeta+ cells. Sample: CD8+ T cells from PBMCs, taken at baseline or after one month of anti-PD-1 therapy (not recorded which). The receptors derive from a human donor with melanoma.

With regard to this clonotype: This may come from a read error, since a much larger clone is one base off. The chain joins TRBV7-6 to TRBJ2-3; D uncertain. The CDR3 extends over 16 amino acids. Germline CDR1 reads SGHVS; CDR2 reads FNYEAQ. CDR3 sequence reads: CASSSGPILFTDMQYF. As DNA, the CDR3 is TGTGCCAGCAGCTCGGGTCCTATTTTATTCACAGATATGCAGTATTTT.

This clonotype is hyperexpanded. V is TRBV7-3 and J is TRBJ1-1; D ambiguous. The CDR3 is made up of 14 amino acids. Trimming took 0 bases from V and 6 from J, leaving 11 bases between them. The germline V gene encodes CDR1 SGHTA and CDR2 FQGTGA. This CDR3 reads CASSLTGRVAEAFF. The CDR3 region has the DNA TGTGCCAGCAGCTTAACCGGGAGGGTTGCTGAAGCTTTCTTT.

By its share, this clonotype is medium-sized. V and J are TRBV5-6 and TRBJ1-1, with a tentative D call TRBD1 (5 bases). Trimming removed 4 bases from V and 6 bases from J, with 10 bases in between. This CDR3 is built from 12 residues. CDR1 SGHDT and CDR2 YYEEEE come from the germline V gene. CDR3 loop: CASSLRGAEAFF. CDR3 DNA sequence: TGTGCCAGCAGCCTAAGGGGAGCTGAAGCTTTCTTT.

By sample fraction, this clonotype is large. This rearrangement joins TRBV4-1 to TRBJ2-1; TRBD1 matches at 12 bases. J was trimmed by 9 bases and V by 0 bases; bases with no gene match: 6. CDR3 size: 16 residues. The V gene's germline CDR1 is MGHRA and CDR2 YSYEKL. DNA for the CDR3: TGCGCCAGCAGCCAAGAGCGGGGACAGGGGGCCGGTGAGCAGTTCTTC. Translation gives CASSQERGQGAGEQFF.

This clonotype was detected only a few times. A much larger clone differs from this one at a single base, so this may be a read error. CDR3 bases: TGTGCCAGCAGGGAATCAGGGGGCGGGGAGCTGTTTTTT. This gives the protein CASRESGGGELFF. The rearrangement uses TRBV28 and TRBJ2-2, with 7 positions matching TRBD1. The trim removed 6 bases at V and 7 bases at J, leaving 5 bases unmatched. The CDR3 consists of 13 residues. Germline V CDR1 and CDR2: MDHEN, SYDVKM.

This clonotype is medium-sized by share. V usage is TRBV20-1 and J usage is TRBJ2-7; D unclear. CDR3 length equals 11 residues. Germline CDR1 is DFQATT and CDR2 is SNEGSKA (reference sequence). Trimming took off 1 base at V and 2 bases at J, with 3 bases between the two ends. For the CDR3, the DNA is TGCAGTGCTAGAGGCCCCTACGAGCAGTACTTC. This gives the protein CSARGPYEQYF.

This clonotype is large in the sample. The gene calls are TRBV6-1 and TRBJ2-3; D is perhaps TRBD2 (5 bases). CDR3 size: 12 residues. Germline-derived CDR1 and CDR2 are MNHNS and SASEGT. The V end lost 4 bases, the J end lost 5 bases, and 7 bases lay between the germline ends. In DNA, the CDR3 is TGTGCCAGCAGTGGACTAAAAGATACGCAGTATTTT. Protein product: CASSGLKDTQYF.

Relative to its sample, this clonotype is medium-sized. CDR3 residues: CASSQGGGPGQPQHF. The CDR3 region has the DNA TGTGCCAGCAGCCAAGGAGGGGGGCCTGGTCAGCCCCAGCATTTT. The gene calls are TRBV27 and TRBJ1-5; possible D gene TRBD1, 6 bases. CDR1 is MNHEY, CDR2 SMNVEV, per germline (reference sequence). The CDR3 loop spans 15 amino acids. V lost 6 bases to trimming and J lost 6 bases, with 18 bases between them.

The CDR3 nucleotides read TGTGCCAGCCAGCTTGTTGATACGCAGTATTTT. This translates into CASQLVDTQYF. This rearrangement joins TRBV11-2 to TRBJ2-3; the D is unclear. Germline V lookup: CDR1 SGHAT, CDR2 FQNNGV. The CDR3 is 11 amino acids. V was trimmed by 8 bases and J by 6 bases, leaving 9 bases between them.

The genes are TRBV2 and TRBJ2-7; no clear D gene. The CDR3 has 14 residues. V dropped 2 bases and J dropped 2 bases, with 10 bases sitting between them. From germline, CDR1 is SNHLY and CDR2 FYNNEI. CDR3 nucleotide sequence: TGTGCCAGCAGTGAACTTTCAGTAGCCTACGAGCAGTACTTC. Protein sequence: CASSELSVAYEQYF.